The rows below give T cell receptor beta chains drawn from one sample of a study of cytomegalovirus exposure and HLA in healthy donors. The method was immunoSEQ multiplex PCR; TCRdb's version includes in-frame clones alone and lacks a portion of them. The sample lists 150,000 to 200,000 clones, roughly 80% seen once, with 1.5% to 1.7% in the top ten. The sample consisted of PBMCs. The receptors here all came from a man aged 40-55 years in good health and CMV-seronegative. Both conserved end residues are part of each CDR3. The D gene is left open where the match is weak.

V gene: TRBV7-3; D gene: TRBD2; J gene: TRBJ2-7; CDR3 DNA: TGTGCCAGCAGCTTAGAGGGACTAGCGGGAGGGGAGCAGTACTTC; CDR3 protein: CASSLEGLAGGEQYF
V gene: TRBV11-2; D gene: TRBD1; J gene: TRBJ2-1; CDR3 DNA: TGTGCCAGCAGTTTAACTTCCGGGACAGGGGGTTACAATGAGCAGTTCTTC; CDR3 protein: CASSLTSGTGGYNEQFF
V gene: TRBV18; D gene: .; J gene: TRBJ2-1; CDR3 DNA: TGTGCCAGCTCACCTTCCGGGGTGGGGCAGTTCTTC; CDR3 protein: CASSPSGVGQFF
V gene: TRBV25-1; D gene: TRBD1; J gene: TRBJ2-7; CDR3 DNA: TGTGCCAGCAGTTATACCGGGACAGGGGCCTACGAGCAGTACTTC; CDR3 protein: CASSYTGTGAYEQYF
V gene: TRBV7-2; D gene: .; J gene: TRBJ2-7; CDR3 DNA: TGTGCCAGCAGCTTAGCTTACGGGAGCTCCTACGAGCAGTACTTC; CDR3 protein: CASSLAYGSSYEQYF
V gene: TRBV19; D gene: .; J gene: TRBJ1-2; CDR3 DNA: TGTGCCAGTAGTATAGCGGGTGGCTACACCTTC; CDR3 protein: CASSIAGGYTF
V gene: TRBV5-1; D gene: .; J gene: TRBJ2-5; CDR3 DNA: TGCGCCAGCCGCGACCCCGGCGGCTCCCAAGAGACCCAGTACTTC; CDR3 protein: CASRDPGGSQETQYF
V gene: TRBV25-1; D gene: .; J gene: TRBJ2-2; CDR3 DNA: TGTGCCAGCAGTCCACCGGGGAGAAGGCCGAACACCGGGGAGCTGTTTTTT; CDR3 protein: CASSPPGRRPNTGELFF
V gene: TRBV19; D gene: .; J gene: TRBJ1-4; CDR3 DNA: TGTGCCAGTAGCAAAAGGGGAGGACCTTTTAATGAAAAACTGTTTTTT; CDR3 protein: CASSKRGGPFNEKLFF
V gene: TRBV28; D gene: TRBD1; J gene: TRBJ2-7; CDR3 DNA: TGTGCCAGCAGTTCACAAGGGACAGTGCGGTCCTACGAGCAGTACTTC; CDR3 protein: CASSSQGTVRSYEQYF
V gene: TRBV27; D gene: TRBD2; J gene: TRBJ2-1; CDR3 DNA: TGTGCCAGCAGTTTTTCTAGCGGGAGGCCTTCCTACAATGAGCAGTTCTTC; CDR3 protein: CASSFSSGRPSYNEQFF
V gene: TRBV6-5; D gene: .; J gene: TRBJ1-2; CDR3 DNA: TGTGCCAGCAGTTCCGCAGGGAACTATGGCTACACCTTC; CDR3 protein: CASSSAGNYGYTF
V gene: TRBV5-1; D gene: TRBD2; J gene: TRBJ2-1; CDR3 DNA: TGCGCCAGCAGCTCACTAGCGGGAGGGACTAGGGATGAGCAGTTCTTC; CDR3 protein: CASSSLAGGTRDEQFF